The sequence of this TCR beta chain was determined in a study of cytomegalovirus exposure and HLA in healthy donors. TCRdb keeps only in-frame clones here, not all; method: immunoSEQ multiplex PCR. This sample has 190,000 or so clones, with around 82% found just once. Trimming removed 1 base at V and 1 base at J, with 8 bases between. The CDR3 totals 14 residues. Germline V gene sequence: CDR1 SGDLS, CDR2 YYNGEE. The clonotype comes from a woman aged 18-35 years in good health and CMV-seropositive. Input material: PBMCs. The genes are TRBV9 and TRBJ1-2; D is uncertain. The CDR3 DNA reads TGTGCCAGCAGCGTAATAGCAGATAACTATGGCTACACCTTC. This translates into CASSVIADNYGYTF.